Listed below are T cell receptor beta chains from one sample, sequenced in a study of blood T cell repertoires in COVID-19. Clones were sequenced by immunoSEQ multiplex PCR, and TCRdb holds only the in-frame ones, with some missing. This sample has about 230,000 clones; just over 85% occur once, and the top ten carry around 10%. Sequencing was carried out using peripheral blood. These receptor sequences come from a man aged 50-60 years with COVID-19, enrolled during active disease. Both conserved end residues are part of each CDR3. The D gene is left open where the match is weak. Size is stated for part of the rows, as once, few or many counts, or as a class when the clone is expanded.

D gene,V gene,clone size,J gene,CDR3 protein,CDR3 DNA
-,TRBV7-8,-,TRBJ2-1,CASSSRRLVNNEQFF,TGTGCCAGCAGCTCCCGAAGACTAGTAAACAATGAGCAGTTCTTC
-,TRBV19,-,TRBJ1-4,CASSNSGGHEKLFF,TGTGCCAGTAGTAACTCCGGCGGGCATGAAAAACTGTTTTTT
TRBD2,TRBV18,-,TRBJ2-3,CASSSGTSGPNTQYF,TGTGCCAGCTCCTCCGGGACTAGCGGGCCGAATACGCAGTATTTT
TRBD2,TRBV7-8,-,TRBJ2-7,CASSGGGSYEQYF,TGTGCCAGCAGCGGGGGGGGATCCTACGAGCAGTACTTC
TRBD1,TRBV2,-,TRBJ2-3,CASSETGGSGTQYF,TGTGCCAGCTCGGAGACAGGGGGATCCGGTACGCAGTATTTT
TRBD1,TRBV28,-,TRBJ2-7,CASRVTGGSSWSGYEQYF,TGTGCCAGCAGGGTGACAGGGGGGTCTAGTTGGTCTGGCTACGAGCAGTACTTC
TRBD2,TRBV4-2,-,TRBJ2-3,CASSQKLGLAGETSTDTQYF,TGTGCCAGCAGCCAAAAACTAGGACTAGCGGGAGAAACAAGCACAGATACGCAGTATTTT
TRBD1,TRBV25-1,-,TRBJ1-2,CASSSQGRGYGYTF,TGTGCCAGCAGTAGTCAGGGCAGGGGGTATGGCTACACCTTC
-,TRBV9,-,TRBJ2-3,CASSSSSGVGTDTQYF,TGTGCCAGCAGCTCTTCGTCGGGAGTGGGGACAGATACGCAGTATTTT
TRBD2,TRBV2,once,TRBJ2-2,CASGGLANTGELFF,TGTGCCAGCGGGGGACTAGCGAACACCGGGGAGCTGTTTTTT
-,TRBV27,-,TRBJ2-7,CASSIGSPRHSVFEQYF,TGTGCCAGCAGTATAGGAAGCCCCAGACACAGTGTTTTCGAGCAGTACTTC
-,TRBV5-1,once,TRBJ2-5,CASSLWRGLETQYF,TGCGCCAGCAGCTTGTGGCGGGGCCTAGAGACCCAGTACTTC
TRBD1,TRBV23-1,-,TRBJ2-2,CASSLIYCRPRRQGHTGELFF,TGCGCCAGCAGTCTAATTTATTGCCGTCCCCGAAGACAGGGGCACACCGGGGAGCTGTTTTTT
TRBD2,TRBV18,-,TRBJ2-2,CASSPTVLAGVANTGELFF,TGTGCCAGCTCACCGACGGTACTAGCGGGGGTGGCGAACACCGGGGAGCTGTTTTTT
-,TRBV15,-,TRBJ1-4,CATSREAGANEKLFF,TGTGCCACCAGCAGAGAGGCAGGGGCTAATGAAAAACTGTTTTTT
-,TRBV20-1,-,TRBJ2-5,CSGHAGETQYF,TGCAGTGGTCACGCGGGAGAGACCCAGTACTTC
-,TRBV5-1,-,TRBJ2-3,CASSNLKVAMTDTQYF,TGCGCCAGCAGCAACCTCAAAGTAGCGATGACAGATACGCAGTATTTT
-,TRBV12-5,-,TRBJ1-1,CASGFKQGANTEAFF,TGTGCTAGTGGTTTCAAACAGGGTGCGAACACTGAAGCTTTCTTT
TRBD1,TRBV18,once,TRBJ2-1,CASSPKSRTGKQFF,TGTGCCAGCTCACCAAAAAGCCGGACAGGCAAGCAGTTCTTC
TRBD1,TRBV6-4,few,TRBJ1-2,CAARAGGIGGYTF,TGTGCCGCGCGGGCAGGGGGCATCGGTGGCTACACCTTC
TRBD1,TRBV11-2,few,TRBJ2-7,CASSGQGLTAYEQYF,TGTGCCAGCAGCGGACAGGGGCTCACGGCCTACGAGCAGTACTTC
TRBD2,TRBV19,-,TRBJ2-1,CASSIGPGHAGGLFF,TGTGCCAGTAGTATAGGCCCGGGGCACGCGGGGGGACTCTTCTTC
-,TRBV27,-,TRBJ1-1,CASSLWVSPGNTEAFF,TGTGCCAGCAGTTTATGGGTCAGCCCAGGAAACACTGAAGCTTTCTTT